This T cell receptor (beta chain) was found in a study of T cells after yellow fever vaccination. Study-level information: When fractions had low cell numbers, they were prepared with SMART-Seq v4 Ultra Low Input.

This clonotype was detected ten times or more. Antigen specificity is unknown. Notes on the study in general: The study re-detected most primary-vaccination clones after the booster (96% CD4, roughly 90% CD8). Relatively few clonotypes were ones that appeared in both CD4 and CD8 compartments.

TCRdb re-derived calls from the 5' RACE reads in MiXCR, one entry per CDR3 protein. Among 300,000 to 400,000 distinct CDR3 sequences listed, 3% to 4.5% were seen once. Between the trimmed V and J ends, which lost 5 bases and 7 bases, there was a span of 15 bases. Germline V gene sequence: CDR1 SQVTM, CDR2 ANQGSEA. The length of the CDR3 is 13 residues. The receptor was derived from a man aged 18-30 years who received the YFV17D yellow fever vaccine. This chain uses TRBV29-1 with TRBJ2-1; a possible D gene is TRBD2 (7 bases). The starting material was PBMCs, obtained 5 days after the yellow fever booster vaccination. The CDR3 nucleotides read TGCAGCGTTTGGGGGGGCCACGGGAATGAGCAGTTCTTC. As protein: CSVWGGHGNEQFF.